This TCR beta chain is drawn from a study of T-cell memory formation after mild COVID-19. The germline gives CDR1 SGHTA, CDR2 FQGTGA. The V and J ends lost 2 bases and 8 bases, in that order; junction bases with no gene match: 6. The CDR3 is 15 amino acids. This clonotype was observed a few times. TCRdb analysed the 5' RACE reads with MiXCR anew, one entry per CDR3 protein. The sample lists 560,000 or so distinct CDR3 sequences, approximately 15% seen once, with just over 8% in the top ten. The chain employs TRBV7-3 and TRBJ2-1; 10 positions match TRBD1. This receptor was taken from an adult woman who had mild COVID-19 (a few samples of this study predate the infection). Cell type and time point are not known. The specimen sequenced was PBMCs or a T cell subset sorted from them (not recorded which). The CDR3 coding sequence is TGTGCCAGCAGCTTAGGGGGGACAGGGGTCGATGAGCAGTTCTTC. It codes for CASSLGGTGVDEQFF.